The text below deals with one T cell receptor beta chain. The data belong to a study of control samples from healthy donors and cancer patients. TCRdb's copy holds only in-frame clones and misses some; the assay was immunoSEQ multiplex PCR. The table records about 100,000 clones, approximately 82% of them present only once. This CDR3 spans 15 amino acids. The germline V gene has CDR1 SGHAT and CDR2 FQDESV (reference sequence). V lost 8 bases, J lost 5 bases, and 21 bases lay in between. The chain is built from TRBV11-1 and TRBJ2-5; D possibly corresponds to TRBD2 (7 bases). The sequence was collected from a man younger than 30 in good health. The source material was blood. CDR3 protein: CASLYRGAPRETQYF. In DNA form, the CDR3 reads TGTGCCAGCCTCTACCGGGGGGCGCCGAGGGAGACCCAGTACTTC.